Below, 14 T cell receptor delta chains from the same sample are listed, as sequenced in a study of gamma-delta T cells after stem cell transplantation. TCRdb reapplied CATT to the RT-PCR reads. This sample has approximately 1,500 delta-chain clones, with roughly 6.2% found just once. The sample was gamma-delta T cells. These TCRs come from a human donor. It is not recorded whose cells these are; they may come from a transplant donor.

This clone showed up just a few times. This DNA's translation and the protein TCRdb lists, from a much larger clone, do not match at residue 3, likely due to a read error; the protein shown is translated from the DNA. This chain connects TRDV2 to TRDJ1; 12 bases map to TRDD3. This CDR3 contains 18 residues. In germline, CDR1 is GEAIGNYY, CDR2 EKD. The CDR3 DNA sequence: TGTGCCCGTGACATATTACTGGGGGATACCTCGTACACCGATAAACTCATCTTT. Translation gives CARDILLGDTSYTDKLIF.

This clone was seen only a few times. A far larger clone lies a single base away; this is likely a read error. Other nucleotide sequences in the sample specify the same CDR3. This chain uses TRDV2 with TRDJ1, with D possibly TRDD3 on 6 matching bases. Germline assignment: CDR1 GEAIGNYY and CDR2 EKD. The CDR3 runs 16 residues. The V end was cut by 3 bases, the J end by 0 bases, with 16 bases between. The CDR3 sequence: CACDHLTGDHTDKLIF. For the CDR3, the DNA is TGTGCCTGTGACCACCTTACGGGGGACCACACCGATAAACTCATCTTT.

This clone has only a few counts. The protein recorded in TCRdb matches a much larger clone and deviates from this DNA's translation at residue 12, suggesting a read error; the protein here is obtained by translating the DNA. The J gene is TRDJ1, the V gene TRDV2; 7 positions match TRDD3. J gave up 1 base and V 0 bases, and 22 bases lay outside the gene matches. CDR1 is GEAIGNYY, CDR2 EKD, per germline. The CDR3 consists of 21 residues. The CDR3 region is CACDTVGKTQLEDTSTDKLIF. The DNA for the CDR3 is TGTGCCTGTGACACCGTCGGCAAGACTCAACTGGAGGATACGAGCACCGATAAACTCATCTTT.

Relative to its sample, this clone is large. The same CDR3 can be traced to other DNA sequences in this sample. The V call is TRDV2, the J call TRDJ1; D might be TRDD3 (6 bases). V dropped 0 bases and J dropped 0 bases, with 10 bases sitting between them. Per germline, CDR1 GEAIGNYY and CDR2 EKD. The CDR3 is 15 residues long. The CDR3 sequence: CACDTWGEYTDKLIF. Written as DNA, the CDR3 is TGTGCCTGTGACACCTGGGGGGAGTACACCGATAAACTCATCTTT.

With regard to this clone: The likely explanation is a read error, given a far larger clone one base away. The same CDR3 can be traced to other DNA sequences in this sample. The chain has TRDV2 and TRDJ1; 12 bases agree with TRDD3. The CDR3 consists of 20 residues. The germline gives CDR1 GEAIGNYY, CDR2 EKD. The CDR3 region is CACDTALLGDTRGYTDKLIF. CDR3 DNA sequence: TGTGCCTGCGACACCGCCCTACTGGGGGATACAAGGGGTTACACCGATAAACTCATCTTT.

This clone was counted only a few times. TCRdb's listed protein matches a much larger clone and diverges from this DNA's translation at residue 7, likely through a read error; the protein shown comes from the DNA. The V call is TRDV2, the J call TRDJ1; D gene unclear. CDR3 length: 14 residues. The germline V gene encodes CDR1 GEAIGNYY and CDR2 EKD. Between the trimmed V and J ends, which lost 0 bases and 4 bases, there was a span of 11 bases. The CDR3 nucleotides read TGTGCCTGTGACACCATGGTCGCGATCGATAAACTCATCTTT. Translated: CACDTMVAIDKLIF.

The rearrangement joins TRDV2 to TRDJ1; TRDD3 aligns across 10 bases. The CDR3 loop spans 17 amino acids. Trimming cost V 1 base and J 0 bases; bases outside gene matches: 7. In germline, CDR1 is GEAIGNYY, CDR2 EKD. The CDR3 DNA follows: TGTGCCTGTGACACTTTACTGGGGGATCCTCACACCGATAAACTCATCTTT. Translating gives CACDTLLGDPHTDKLIF.

Of note for this clone: TCRdb has a much larger clone's protein, which differs at residue 12 from the translation of this DNA, likely because of a read error; what is shown is the protein translated from the DNA. The chain joins TRDV2 to TRDJ1; 13 bases agree with TRDD3. V lost 3 bases and J lost 0; bases outside the gene matches: 18. The CDR3 length is 21 residues. Germline values: CDR1 GEAIGNYY, CDR2 EKD. CDR3 in amino acids: CACDSVLLGDTRTLNTDKLIF. Written as DNA, the CDR3 is TGTGCCTGTGACTCCGTCCTACTGGGGGATACGAGGACCCTGAACACCGATAAACTCATCTTT.

This clone was picked up a small number of times. TCRdb shows a much larger clone's protein in place of this DNA's translation, and the two differ at residue 4, likely through a read error; the protein shown is translated from the DNA. The chain uses TRDV2 and TRDJ3; 11 bases line up with TRDD3. Germline V gene data show CDR1 as GEAIGNYY and CDR2 as EKD. V lost 5 bases and J lost 0; bases outside the gene matches: 11. The CDR3 runs 20 residues. CDR3 DNA sequence: TGTGCCTGTGGCCCCATACTGGGGGATATGCCCTCCTGGGACACCCGACAGATGTTTTTC. This encodes CACGPILGDMPSWDTRQMFF.

Concerning this clone itself: A read error likely explains this, since a far larger clone differs by one base. The same CDR3 arises from other DNA sequences in this sample as well. The V gene is TRDV2, the J gene TRDJ1, with 7 bases lining up with TRDD3. Per germline, CDR1 GEAIGNYY and CDR2 EKD. This CDR3 comprises 20 residues. V lost 0 bases, J lost 0 bases, and 18 bases stayed unmatched. The CDR3 region is CACDTVWGGTGGLNTDKLIF. The CDR3, as DNA: TGTGCCTGTGACACCGTTTGGGGTGGTACCGGGGGATTAAACACCGATAAACTCATCTTT.

A remark on this clone: This likely reflects a read error, since a far larger clone is one base away. The same CDR3 can be traced to other DNA sequences in this sample. The chain carries TRDV2 and TRDJ1; 13 bases fit TRDD3. This CDR3 comprises 18 residues. Germline-derived CDR1 and CDR2 are GEAIGNYY and EKD. The ends lost 3 bases at V and 2 bases at J; junction bases unmatched: 11. CDR3 sequence (DNA): TGTGCCTGTGACCCACTACTGGGGGATACGCGGGATACCGATAAACTCATCTTT. It yields the protein CACDPLLGDTRDTDKLIF.

There are a few counts of this clone. A far larger clone is only one base removed, so a read error is likely. The sample carries other DNA sequences with the same CDR3. V gene TRDV2 combines with J gene TRDJ3; 7 nucleotides line up with TRDD3. The CDR3 covers 19 residues. After removal of 1 base from V and 0 bases from J, the junction contained 8 bases not matched to a gene. Per germline, CDR1 GEAIGNYY and CDR2 EKD. For the CDR3, the DNA is TGTGCCTGTGACACGTCTGGGGGGCCGAGCTCCTGGGACACCCGACAGATGTTTTTC. This codes for CACDTSGGPSSWDTRQMFF.

Within the sample, this clone is medium-sized. Since a much larger clone is just one base distant, this may be a read error. The chain joins TRDV2 to TRDJ1; D is perhaps TRDD3 (6 bases). This CDR3 has 16 residues. Looked up from germline, CDR1 is GEAIGNYY and CDR2 is EKD. Trimming pared 3 bases from V and 0 bases from J, leaving 16 bases between. The CDR3 loop reads CACDSMERGNTDKLIF. CDR3 DNA: TGTGCCTGTGACTCGATGGAGAGGGGGAACACCGATAAACTCATCTTT.

This clone has at least ten counts. A far larger clone is only one base removed, so a read error is likely. The V and J genes are TRDV2 and TRDJ2; tentatively, D is TRDD3 (6 bases). There are 18 residues in the CDR3. Trimming stripped 5 bases from V and 2 bases from J, with 23 bases between. The germline V gene has CDR1 GEAIGNYY and CDR2 EKD. The CDR3 DNA reads as TGTGCCTGTGGCACTCTGGGGACCACGGACCCCTTGACAGCACAACTCTTCTTT. Its protein is CACGTLGTTDPLTAQLFF.